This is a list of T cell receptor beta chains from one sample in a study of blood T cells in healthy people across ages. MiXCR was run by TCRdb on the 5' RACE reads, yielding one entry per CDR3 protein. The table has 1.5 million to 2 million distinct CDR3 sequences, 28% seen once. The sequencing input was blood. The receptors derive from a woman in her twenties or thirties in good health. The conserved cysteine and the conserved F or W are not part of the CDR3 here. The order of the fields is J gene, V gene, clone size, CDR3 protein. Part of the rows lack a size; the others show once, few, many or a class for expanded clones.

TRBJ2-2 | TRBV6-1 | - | ASSPGTGGARSTGELF
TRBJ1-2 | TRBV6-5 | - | ASSYSYGGGDGYT
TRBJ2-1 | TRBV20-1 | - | RAKRYNEQF
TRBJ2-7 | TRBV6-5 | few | ASSYGEEREVSYEQY
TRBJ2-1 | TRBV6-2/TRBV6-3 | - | ASSYSPSARGEQF
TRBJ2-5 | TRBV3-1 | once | AGSQDGRGEETQY
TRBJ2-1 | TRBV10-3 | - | AISEGTSGGNEQF
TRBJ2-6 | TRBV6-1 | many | ASGLGLGGANVLT
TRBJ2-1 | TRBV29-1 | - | SVAETRRILYNEQF
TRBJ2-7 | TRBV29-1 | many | SGNRGTYEQY
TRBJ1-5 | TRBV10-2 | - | ASSVTGHNQPQH
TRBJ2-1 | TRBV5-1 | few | ASSVGLAGVRRNEQF
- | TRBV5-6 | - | ASSLVYNEQY
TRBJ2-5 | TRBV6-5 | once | VSSYSEAPSAAQY
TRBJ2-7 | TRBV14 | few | ASSQGRPGHSYEQY
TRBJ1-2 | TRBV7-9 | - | ASSLDPGTGPGYT
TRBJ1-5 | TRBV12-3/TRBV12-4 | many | ASSPTGLQPQH
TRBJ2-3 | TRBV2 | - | ASSEYSTQY
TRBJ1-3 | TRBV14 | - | ASWGEGWNTIY